The entry below gives a single T cell receptor (beta chain) sequence along with its context. It lacks a known antigen. Base qualities are not recorded, but no much larger clone differs from it by a single base. This entry comes from a study of cytomegalovirus exposure and HLA in healthy donors (dated by TCRdb to 2016 to 2017). Context from the whole study: An earlier analysis of approximately 600 of the donors reported approximately 290 Gb of sequence data and 100 million to 130 million unique TCR beta sequences from about 180 million T cells. The genetic ancestry cluster associated with self-reported Caucasian donors included around four fifths of the 398 genotyped donors. The number of typed donors differed by locus: about 629-630 for A, B, C, DRB1 and DQB1; some 500 for DQA1; 606 for DPA1; and approximately 450 for DPB1. In a later analysis, previously published TCR beta repertoires from some 640 donors were re-analyzed and high-resolution HLA genotyping was added so that TCR occurrence patterns could be studied. Besides the first cohort of about 730 subjects, a separate validation cohort made up of 120 different subjects was used. The later analysis used no new phenotypic data to find candidate immune exposures, relying instead on TCR beta sequences and their occurrence across donors. Using immunosequencing, the study profiled T cell repertoires from approximately 700 subjects and related those repertoires to cytomegalovirus serostatus. To decide whether each TCR beta V gene segment behaved as functional or pseudogenic, an earlier analysis of fewer than 750 of the donors relied on high-throughput TCR beta sequencing. The study combined high-throughput TCR immunosequencing, statistical association of individual TCRs with disease status, and machine learning to predict cytomegalovirus infection status. Genome-wide SNP genotypes for about three fifths of the 666 donors were used in a later genetic analysis, which treated that subset as a discovery cohort. Donor age, sex, ethnicity and CMV serostatus were compiled together with the repertoire data. An early release that covered approximately 600 HLA-typed donors contained 300 to 350 gigabases of sequencing data and approximately 85 million unique TCR sequences. The study aimed to test whether cataloging public T cell receptors could reveal signatures of past pathogen exposure. Across about 370 genotyped donors of the cohort, an average of about 240,000 unique TCR beta nucleotide sequences per donor were sequenced, and approximately 17% of those sequences were non-productive. All discovery cohort repertoires had been generated on a single sequencing platform. Because of strong linkage in the cohort, roughly 5 DR-DQ haplotypes were treated as single units for association and clustering. Both class I and class II loci were covered by HLA typing, at four-digit resolution.

Taken from cysteine to phenylalanine, the CDR3 has 17 residues. The DNA shown is the 51-base CDR3, in frame from base 1. V is shortened by 4 bases, J by 0 bases, and the region joining them spans 17 bases. The germline V gene (reference sequence) specifies SGHNT as CDR1 and YYREEE as CDR2. The cohort consisted of some 670 healthy bone marrow donors. Cohort members were all nominally healthy when sampled, although unrecorded immune exposures were likely present. The donor tested CMV seronegative and was one of the 352 seronegative cohort members. A peripheral blood sample was collected from each donor, and TCR beta sequencing was performed on peripheral blood mononuclear cells. Genomic DNA extraction from the blood cell samples was performed with the Qiagen DNeasy Blood Extraction Kit. Receptors were amplified or captured by the immunoSEQ multiplex PCR assay. For the multiplex PCR, a mixture combining 60 forward primers for TCR Vbeta segments and 13 reverse primers for TCR Jbeta segments was used. The CDR3 region of rearranged TCR beta genes was amplified from genomic DNA by a multiplex PCR assay. Amplified TCR beta libraries were sequenced as 87-base-pair reads on the Illumina HiSeq System. As for how the authors treated the data: A later analysis tallied some 79 million unique TCR beta chains across the 666 repertoires, and around 12 million of those chains were shared by two or more donors. A nearest-neighbor algorithm error-corrected the raw reads and collapsed the reads into unique sequences, merging closely related sequences to remove PCR and sequencing errors. CDR3 sequences were aligned to IMGT reference sequences to assign V, D and J gene segments. Each retained sequence needed at least a six-nucleotide match to both a V gene segment and a J gene segment. Rearrangements were classified as productive when the CDR3 lacked stop codons and remained in frame with V and J, and all other rearrangements were classified as non-productive. CDR3 was defined according to IMGT convention as the region running from the second conserved V-encoded cysteine to the conserved J-encoded phenylalanine. In an earlier analysis of more than 550 of the donors, sequences lacking an unambiguous match to a single V gene segment were excluded. In an earlier analysis of 587 of the donors, a V segment was called functional when productive rearrangements were above 56.7%, and segregating when the standard deviation between donors exceeded 5%. To diagnose cytomegalovirus status from the catalog of TCR beta chain sequences, a statistical classification framework was built. In a later analysis, TCR nucleotide sequences were compared against IMGT/GENE-DB human TR gene sequences so that V and J genes could be assigned. Using the TCRdist pipeline, a later analysis assigned CDR3 sequences along with most-parsimonious VDJ recombination scenarios. In a later analysis, each TCR beta chain was defined by its CDR3 amino acid sequence together with its V-gene family, and reads without a unique V-gene family were excluded. In a later analysis, a few hundred highly shared, low-generation-probability nucleotide sequences were removed to address suspected cross-contamination and a sequencing artifact. In a later analysis, a clonal expansion index for each public chain was calculated from normalized within-repertoire ranks of inferred template counts. In a later analysis, generation probabilities were computed with a VDJ recombination model fitted to out-of-frame rearrangements, and the resulting probabilities were checked against IGoR. In a later analysis, hypergeometric tests were used to score TCR-TCR, TCR-HLA and TCR-CMV co-occurrence, with a repertoire-size bias correction applied to TCR pairs. False discovery rates were estimated in a later analysis by permuting HLA or CMV assignments 20 times. In a later analysis, co-occurring TCRs were grouped using DBSCAN, and TCRdist sequence similarity was added for clustering within HLA-allele-positive subsets. For co-occurrence clustering, repertoires with fewer than 30,000 or more than 120,000 public chains were excluded, along with roughly 5 repertoires with anomalous nucleotide sharing. The clones in this table, taken by TCRdb from immuneACCESS, are in-frame only. Not every clone is retained; where verified, under half of the shortfall comes from an unresolved V gene, and the cause of the rest is unknown. The DNA gave D and trimming, while V, J and clone size come from that table. The sample table holds around 150,000 clones, of which about 79% were seen once. The ten largest account for about 0.66% of the sample.

Broader findings and caveats from the paper: Broadly in line with IMGT annotations, most TCR beta V segments showed up in productive rearrangements about 87% or about 30% of the time in an earlier analysis of around 550 of the donors. Correlated functional status among segregating V segments might reflect linkage disequilibrium, but an unknown experimental factor could not be ruled out. Because counts were too low, roughly 16 rarely observed V segments, including chromosome 9 orphons, were excluded from the earlier analysis of several hundred of the donors. Most TCR sequences were seen in very few donors, while some public TCRs were found in many individuals. The cohort was sequenced for TCR beta chains only, and without alpha or paired-chain data the features that could be detected were limited. Several of the top co-occurrence clusters appeared to be linked to parvovirus B19, influenza, CMV and Epstein-Barr virus, according to a later analysis. In vitro tests confirmed that three of the cytomegalovirus-associated TCR beta chains recognize cytomegalovirus antigens. The classifier was reported to diagnose cytomegalovirus status with high specificity and sensitivity in both the original and validation cohorts. CMV serostatus was the only immune exposure information available for the cohort. A further reported finding was that TCR beta sequences accurately predicted the HLA-A and HLA-B alleles for most subjects in the first cohort. A later analysis found that TCR association rates varied across HLA loci, with DRB1 alleles showing the most associated TCRs and HLA-C alleles the fewest. In a later genetic analysis, a missense DCLRE1C variant was associated with V-gene and J-gene trimming of TCR beta chains, and the association was replicated in an independent cohort. A cluster of highly shared sequence variants was judged likely to be a technical artifact of the sequencing pipeline. Some IMGT-functional V segments, including TRBV6-2 and TRBV6-3, could not be told apart with the 87-base-pair reads, so those segments were excluded. Specific HLA alleles were associated with 16,951 TCR beta sequences at a false discovery rate of 0.05 in a later analysis. The authors suggested that the approach could potentially be extended to other disease states and immunological phenotypes. Because some donors lacked HLA typing at each locus, the association tests relied only on the typed subset. Strong co-occurrence of HLA alleles, especially DR and DQ, made assigning TCR associations to individual alleles difficult. According to a later analysis, most CMV-associated TCR beta chains appeared to be HLA-restricted, and the HLA associations seemed to be driven largely by CMV exposure. Presence/absence analyses assumed roughly uniform sequencing depth across donors, an assumption that may not hold. According to a later genetic analysis, donors in an Asian-associated ancestry cluster had fewer N-insertions in productive TCRs than the approximately 650-donor mean. The study gave a list of roughly 150 TCR beta chains associated with cytomegalovirus. In a later analysis, HLA-associated TCR beta chains were found to be more clonally expanded and to have lower generation probabilities than equally common non-associated chains.

This receptor chain uses TRBV5-4 and TRBJ1-3; perhaps TRBD1 is the D gene, with 6 bases matching. This clonotype was sampled from a male donor in good health and CMV-seronegative. Source material: PBMCs. For the CDR3, the sequence is CASSPGGGGLSGNTIYF. The DNA is TGTGCCAGCAGCCCCGGTGGCGGGGGCCTCTCTGGAAACACCATATATTTT.